The rows below give T cell receptor beta chains drawn from one sample of a study of shared clonotypes between healthy human individuals. Data came from immunoSEQ multiplex PCR; TCRdb stores just in-frame clones and leaves some out. Among over 800,000 clones listed, approximately 92% were seen once. Sequenced sample: naive CD8+ T cells sorted from blood. All receptors come from a man aged 30 to 39 in good health. Both conserved end residues are part of each CDR3.

j_gene: TRBJ1-5; v_gene: TRBV28; CDR3aa: CASSLQLRSQPQHF
j_gene: TRBJ2-7; v_gene: TRBV4-1; CDR3aa: CASSQDVTGSYEQYF
j_gene: TRBJ2-7; v_gene: TRBV6-5; CDR3aa: CASSFLAGVEEQYF
j_gene: TRBJ1-2; v_gene: TRBV2; CDR3aa: CASSGRHNYGYTF
j_gene: TRBJ2-1; v_gene: TRBV19; CDR3aa: CASSTSRDHYNEQFF
j_gene: TRBJ2-5; v_gene: TRBV4-1; CDR3aa: CASSPPVGGTQYF
j_gene: TRBJ2-3; v_gene: TRBV7-2; CDR3aa: CASRSAGGPDTQYF
j_gene: TRBJ1-2; v_gene: TRBV4-1; CDR3aa: CASSPTEGNYGYTF
j_gene: TRBJ2-1; v_gene: TRBV27; CDR3aa: CASSPGGGLAGADEQFF
j_gene: TRBJ2-7; v_gene: TRBV30; CDR3aa: CAWSGRPYEQYF
j_gene: TRBJ1-4; v_gene: TRBV27; CDR3aa: CASSLRRTASTNEKLFF
j_gene: TRBJ2-1; v_gene: TRBV6-5; CDR3aa: CASSYSGSGYNEQFF
j_gene: TRBJ2-1; v_gene: TRBV6-6; CDR3aa: CASSYSASRNNEQFF
j_gene: TRBJ2-7; v_gene: TRBV6-5; CDR3aa: CASSYSWLGIEQYF
j_gene: TRBJ2-5; v_gene: TRBV27; CDR3aa: CASSEREGPGETQYF
j_gene: TRBJ1-5; v_gene: TRBV28; CDR3aa: CASSLRQGHQPQHF
j_gene: TRBJ2-3; v_gene: TRBV10-3; CDR3aa: CAISLDASDTQYF
j_gene: TRBJ2-1; v_gene: TRBV28; CDR3aa: CASLNQGSNEQFF
j_gene: TRBJ1-1; v_gene: TRBV9; CDR3aa: CASSVEEGWITEAFF
j_gene: TRBJ2-1; v_gene: TRBV7-9; CDR3aa: CASTPSGNYNEQFF
j_gene: TRBJ1-5; v_gene: TRBV28; CDR3aa: CASSYPTGGQPQHF
j_gene: TRBJ2-6; v_gene: TRBV11-2; CDR3aa: CASSFAGRNSGANVLTF
j_gene: TRBJ1-2; v_gene: TRBV7-8; CDR3aa: CASSLLTGDYGYTF
j_gene: TRBJ2-1; v_gene: TRBV28; CDR3aa: CASSGYYNEQFF